This section outlines one TCR beta chain sequence together with its context. This entry belongs to a study of blood T cells in healthy people across ages. Alongside a J-beta primer mix, a sample-barcoded 5' primer served in a second PCR lasting roughly 6 to 12 cycles. TCRdb reprocessed the 5' RACE reads via MiXCR and lists one record per CDR3 protein. The sample contains hundreds of thousands of distinct CDR3 sequences, approximately 50% of which appear only once. The CDR3 contains 16 residues. Looked up from germline, CDR1 is KGHDR and CDR2 is SFDVKD. The J segment lost 5 bases and the V segment lost 3 bases, leaving 10 bases of the junction unmatched.

The specimen sequenced was blood. The chain combines TRBV24-1 with TRBJ2-5, with 8 bases lining up with TRBD1. This receptor was taken from a man between 60 and 75 years old in good health. In DNA, the CDR3 is TGTGCCACCAGTGATCCCGGGACAGGCCCTTCGGAGACCCAGTACTTC. Encoded protein: CATSDPGTGPSETQYF.